The 3 T cell receptor beta chains listed next were all sequenced from one sample in a study of T cell responses to AZD1222 COVID-19 vaccine. Libraries were prepared by immunoSEQ multiplex PCR; TCRdb keeps only in-frame clonotypes and omits some of them. The data show 90,000 to 150,000 clones, about 90% seen once. Specimen: peripheral blood, collected 28 days after the second AZD1222 dose. These receptors were collected from an adult who received the AZD1222 COVID-19 vaccine.

The V gene is TRBV4-3, the J gene TRBJ2-1; D is possibly TRBD2 (6 bases). Germline V CDR1 and CDR2: LGHNA, YSLEER. V was shortened by 0 bases and J by 4 bases, with 10 bases between the two germline ends. The CDR3 extends over 15 amino acids. The CDR3, as DNA: TGCGCCAGCAGCCAAGAAGGGCGGGGATACAATGAGCAGTTCTTC. Amino acids: CASSQEGRGYNEQFF.

The sample holds a few counts of this clone. This rearrangement joins TRBV2 to TRBJ1-5; D is uncertain. V gave up 3 bases and J gave up 6 bases, with 6 bases separating them. The germline gives CDR1 SNHLY, CDR2 FYNNEI. This CDR3 comprises 12 residues. The chain's CDR3 is CASSDRGQPQHF. The CDR3 nucleotides read TGTGCCAGCAGTGATCGGGGTCAGCCCCAGCATTTT.

In DNA, the CDR3 is TGTGCCAGCAGTGAAAAAGGTTCTCATGGCTACACCTTC. Its translation is CASSEKGSHGYTF. The J gene is TRBJ1-2, the V gene TRBV6-1, with unresolved D. Germline lookup yields CDR1 MNHNS and CDR2 SASEGT. The V end lost 2 bases, the J end lost 6 bases, and 10 bases lay between the germline ends. CDR3 length: 13 amino acids.